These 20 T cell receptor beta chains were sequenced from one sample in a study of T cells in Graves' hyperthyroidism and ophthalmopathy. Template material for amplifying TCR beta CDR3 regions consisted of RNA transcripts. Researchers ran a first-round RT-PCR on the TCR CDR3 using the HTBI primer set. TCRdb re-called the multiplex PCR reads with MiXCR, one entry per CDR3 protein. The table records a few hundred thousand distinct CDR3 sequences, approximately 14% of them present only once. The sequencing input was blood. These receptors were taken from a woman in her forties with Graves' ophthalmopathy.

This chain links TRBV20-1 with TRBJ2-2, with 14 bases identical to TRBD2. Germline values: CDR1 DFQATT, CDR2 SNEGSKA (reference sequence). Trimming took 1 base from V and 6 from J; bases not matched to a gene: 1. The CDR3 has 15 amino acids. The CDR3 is CSARGLAGGPGELFF. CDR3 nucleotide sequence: TGCAGTGCTAGAGGACTAGCGGGAGGGCCCGGGGAGCTGTTTTTT.

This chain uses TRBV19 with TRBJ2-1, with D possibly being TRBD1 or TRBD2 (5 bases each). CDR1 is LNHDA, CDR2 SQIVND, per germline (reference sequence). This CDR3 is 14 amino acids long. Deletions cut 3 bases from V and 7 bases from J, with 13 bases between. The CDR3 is CASSISGPLNEQFF. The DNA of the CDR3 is TGTGCCAGTAGTATCTCGGGGCCCTTAAATGAGCAGTTCTTC. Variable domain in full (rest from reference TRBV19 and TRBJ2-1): DGGITQSPKYLFRKEGQNVTLSCEQNLNHDAMYWYRQDPGQGLRLIYYSQIVNDFQKGDIAEGYSVSREKKESFPLTVTSAQKNPTAFYLCASSISGPLNEQFFGPGTRLTVL.

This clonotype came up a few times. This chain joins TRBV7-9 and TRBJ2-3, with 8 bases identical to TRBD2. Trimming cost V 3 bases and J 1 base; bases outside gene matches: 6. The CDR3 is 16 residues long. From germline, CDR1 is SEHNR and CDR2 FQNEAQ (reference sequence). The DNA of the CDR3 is TGTGCCAGCAGCTTGTTGACGGGAGGGGGCACAGATACGCAGTATTTT. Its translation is CASSLLTGGGTDTQYF.

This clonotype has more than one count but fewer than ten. The CDR3 sequence is CASSYAVTGPPHPTGELFF. The CDR3 DNA follows: TGTGCCAGCAGTTACGCGGTTACAGGGCCCCCCCACCCCACCGGGGAGCTGTTTTTT. The V gene is TRBV6-2 or TRBV6-3, the J gene TRBJ2-2, with D possibly being TRBD1 (6 bases). The CDR3 has 19 amino acids. Trimming took 2 bases from V and 4 from J, leaving 23 bases between them. Germline CDR1 MNHEY, CDR2 SVGEGT.

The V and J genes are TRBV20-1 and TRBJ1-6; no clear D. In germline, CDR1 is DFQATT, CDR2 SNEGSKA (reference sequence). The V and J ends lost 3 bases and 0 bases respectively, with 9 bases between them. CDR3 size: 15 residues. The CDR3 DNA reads TGCAGTGCTAGTGGGGAGAGCTCCTATAATTCACCCCTCCACTTT. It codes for CSASGESSYNSPLHF.

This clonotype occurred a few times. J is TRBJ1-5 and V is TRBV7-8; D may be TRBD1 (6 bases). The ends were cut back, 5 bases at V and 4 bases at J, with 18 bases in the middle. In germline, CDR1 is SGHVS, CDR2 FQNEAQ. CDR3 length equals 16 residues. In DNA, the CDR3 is TGTGCCAGCAGCCCTTCAGGGGACGCTCGTAATCAGCCCCAGCATTTT. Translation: CASSPSGDARNQPQHF. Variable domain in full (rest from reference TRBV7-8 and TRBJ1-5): GAGVSQSPRYKVAKRGQDVALRCDPISGHVSLFWYQQALGQGPEFLTYFQNEAQLDKSGLPSDRFFAERPEGSVSTLKIQRTQQEDSAVYLCASSPSGDARNQPQHFGDGTRLSIL.

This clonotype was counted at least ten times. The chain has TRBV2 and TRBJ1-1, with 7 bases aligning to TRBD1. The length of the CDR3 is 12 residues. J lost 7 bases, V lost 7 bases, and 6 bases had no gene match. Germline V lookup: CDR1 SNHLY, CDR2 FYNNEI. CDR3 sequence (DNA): TGTGCCAGCACCCCTGACAGGGTTGAAGCTTTCTTT. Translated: CASTPDRVEAFF.

The CDR3 DNA is TGTGCCAGCAGCTTTTTCCTCAGGGTAACAGATACGCAGTATTTT. Protein: CASSFFLRVTDTQYF. The chain carries TRBV28 and TRBJ2-3; D is possibly TRBD1 (5 bases). Germline loops: CDR1 MDHEN, CDR2 SYDVKM. V was shortened by 6 bases and J by 3 bases, with 16 bases between the two germline ends. The length of the CDR3 is 15 residues.

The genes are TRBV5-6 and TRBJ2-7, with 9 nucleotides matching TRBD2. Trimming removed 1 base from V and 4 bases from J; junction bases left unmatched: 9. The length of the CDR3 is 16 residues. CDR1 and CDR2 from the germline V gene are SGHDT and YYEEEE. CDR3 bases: TGTGCCAGCAGCTTGCGCCCGAGCGGGAGGAAATACGAGCAGTACTTC. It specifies CASSLRPSGRKYEQYF.

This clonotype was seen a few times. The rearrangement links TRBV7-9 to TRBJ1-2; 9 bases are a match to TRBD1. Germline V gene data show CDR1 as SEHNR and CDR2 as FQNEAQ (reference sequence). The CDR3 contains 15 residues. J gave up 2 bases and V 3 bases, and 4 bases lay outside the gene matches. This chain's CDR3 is CASSLAGTGNYGYTF. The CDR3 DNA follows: TGTGCCAGCAGCTTGGCCGGGACAGGGAACTATGGCTACACCTTC.

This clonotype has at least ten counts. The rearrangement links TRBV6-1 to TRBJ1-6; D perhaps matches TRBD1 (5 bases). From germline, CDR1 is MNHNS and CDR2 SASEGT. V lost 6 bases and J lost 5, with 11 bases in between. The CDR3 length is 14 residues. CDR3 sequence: CASRPGPDNSPLHF. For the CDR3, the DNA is TGTGCCAGCAGACCGGGACCCGATAATTCACCCCTCCACTTT.

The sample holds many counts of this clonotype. CDR3 coding DNA: TGTGCCAGCAGTTGGACTAGCGGGGGGTTCACAGATACGCAGTATTTT. Amino acids: CASSWTSGGFTDTQYF. The chain links TRBV6-1 to TRBJ2-3; 14 bases fit TRBD2. CDR1 is MNHNS and CDR2 is SASEGT in the germline V gene. V was clipped by 5 bases and J by 2 bases; unmatched bases: 3. The CDR3 length is 16 residues.

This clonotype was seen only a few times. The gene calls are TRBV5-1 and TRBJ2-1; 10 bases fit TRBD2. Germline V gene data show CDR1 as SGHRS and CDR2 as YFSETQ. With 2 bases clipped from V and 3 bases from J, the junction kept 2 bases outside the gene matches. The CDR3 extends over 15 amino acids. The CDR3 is CASSLTSGIYNEQFF. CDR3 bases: TGCGCCAGCAGCTTAACTAGCGGGATCTACAATGAGCAGTTCTTC. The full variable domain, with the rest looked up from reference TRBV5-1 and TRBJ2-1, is KAGVTQTPRYLIKTRGQQVTLSCSPISGHRSVSWYQQTPGQGLQFLFEYFSETQRNKGNFPGRFSGRQFSNSRSEMNVSTLELGDSALYLCASSLTSGIYNEQFFGPGTRLTVL.

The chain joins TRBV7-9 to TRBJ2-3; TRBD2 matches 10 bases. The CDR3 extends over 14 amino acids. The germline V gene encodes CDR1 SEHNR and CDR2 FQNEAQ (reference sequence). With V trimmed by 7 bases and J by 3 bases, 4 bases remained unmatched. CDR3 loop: CASNLAGATDTQYF. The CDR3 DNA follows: TGTGCCAGCAACCTAGCGGGGGCGACAGATACGCAGTATTTT.

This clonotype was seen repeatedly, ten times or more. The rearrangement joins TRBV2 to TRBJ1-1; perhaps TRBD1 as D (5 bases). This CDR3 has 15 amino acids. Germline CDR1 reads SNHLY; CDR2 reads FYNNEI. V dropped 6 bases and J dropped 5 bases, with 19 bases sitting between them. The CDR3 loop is CASRGQPSGRTEAFF. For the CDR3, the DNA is TGTGCCAGCAGAGGACAACCATCAGGGAGGACTGAAGCTTTCTTT.

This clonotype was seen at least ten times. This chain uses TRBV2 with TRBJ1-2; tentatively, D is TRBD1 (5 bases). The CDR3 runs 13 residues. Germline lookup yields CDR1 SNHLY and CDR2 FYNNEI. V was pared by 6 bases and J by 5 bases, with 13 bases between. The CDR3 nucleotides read TGTGCCAGCAGGGGCAGGGCTATTTATGGCTACACCTTC. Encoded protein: CASRGRAIYGYTF.

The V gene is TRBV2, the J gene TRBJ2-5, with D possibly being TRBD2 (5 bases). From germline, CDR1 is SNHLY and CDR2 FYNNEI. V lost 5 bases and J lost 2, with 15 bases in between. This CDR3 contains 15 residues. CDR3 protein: CASSKTGLRQETQYF. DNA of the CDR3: TGTGCCAGCAGTAAAACCGGACTGCGGCAAGAGACCCAGTACTTC. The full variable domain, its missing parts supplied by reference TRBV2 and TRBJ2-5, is EPEVTQTPSHQVTQMGQEVILRCVPISNHLYFYWYRQILGQKVEFLVSFYNNEISEKSEIFDDQFSVERPDGSNFTLKIRSTKLEDSAMYFCASSKTGLRQETQYFGPGTRLLVL.

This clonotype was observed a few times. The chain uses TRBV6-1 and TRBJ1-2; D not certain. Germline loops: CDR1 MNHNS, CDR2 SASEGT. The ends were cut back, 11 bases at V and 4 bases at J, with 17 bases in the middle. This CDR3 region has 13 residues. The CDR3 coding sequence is TGTGCCGGTTCCCCACGGACTTCCTATGGCTACACCTTC. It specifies CAGSPRTSYGYTF.

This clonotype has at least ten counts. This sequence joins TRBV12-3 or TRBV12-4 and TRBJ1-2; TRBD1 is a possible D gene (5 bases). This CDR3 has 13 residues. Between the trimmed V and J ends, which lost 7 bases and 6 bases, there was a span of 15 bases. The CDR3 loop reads CASTGGAPNGYTF. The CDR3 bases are TGTGCCAGCACTGGAGGGGCCCCTAATGGCTACACCTTC.

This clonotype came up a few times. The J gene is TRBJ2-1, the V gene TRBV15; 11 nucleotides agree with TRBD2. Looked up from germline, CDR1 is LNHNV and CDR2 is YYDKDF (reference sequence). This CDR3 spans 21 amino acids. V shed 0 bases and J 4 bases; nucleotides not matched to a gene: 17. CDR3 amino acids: CATSRDKIGLAGGQGYNEQFF. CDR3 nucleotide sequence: TGTGCCACCAGCAGAGATAAAATTGGCCTAGCGGGAGGCCAGGGGTACAATGAGCAGTTCTTC.